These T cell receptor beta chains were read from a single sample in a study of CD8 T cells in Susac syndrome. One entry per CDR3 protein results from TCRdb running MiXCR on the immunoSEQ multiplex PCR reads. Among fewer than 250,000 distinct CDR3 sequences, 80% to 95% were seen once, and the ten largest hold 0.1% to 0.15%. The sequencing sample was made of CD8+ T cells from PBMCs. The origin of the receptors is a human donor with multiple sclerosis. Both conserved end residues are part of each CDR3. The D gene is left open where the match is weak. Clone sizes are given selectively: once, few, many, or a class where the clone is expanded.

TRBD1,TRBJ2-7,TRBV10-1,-,TGCGCCAGCAGTGAGTGGACAGGGCCCTCCTACGAGCAGTACTTC,CASSEWTGPSYEQYF
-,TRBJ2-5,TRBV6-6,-,TGTGCCAGCAGTTACTCTTCGGGGCCCCAAGAGACCCAGTACTTC,CASSYSSGPQETQYF
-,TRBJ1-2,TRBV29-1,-,TGCAGCGTTGAATCTTGGGCCCCGACCCTTAACTATGGCTACACCTTC,CSVESWAPTLNYGYTF
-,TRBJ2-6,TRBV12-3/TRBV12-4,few,TGTGCCAGCAGTTTTGACTCTGGGGCCAACGTCCTGACTTTC,CASSFDSGANVLTF
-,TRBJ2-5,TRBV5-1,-,TGCGCCAGCAGCTTGGGTATAACGACAAAAGAGACCCAGTACTTC,CASSLGITTKETQYF
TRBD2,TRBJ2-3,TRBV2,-,TGTGCCAGCAAGGGACTAGCGGGGGTAGAATTCACAGATACGCAGTATTTT,CASKGLAGVEFTDTQYF
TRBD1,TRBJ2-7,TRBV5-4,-,TGTGCCAGCAGCTTGACAGGGGGCGACGAGCAGTACTTC,CASSLTGGDEQYF
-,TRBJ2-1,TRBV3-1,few,TGTGCCAGCAGCCAAGTACAGAATGAGCAGTTCTTC,CASSQVQNEQFF
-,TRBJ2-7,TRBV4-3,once,TGCGCCAGCAGCCAGGAACGCCCCGGGACCATCTACGAGCAGTACTTC,CASSQERPGTIYEQYF
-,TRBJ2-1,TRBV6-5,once,TGTGCCAGCAAGCGGATAGGGCCGTTGGATGAGCAGTTCTTC,CASKRIGPLDEQFF
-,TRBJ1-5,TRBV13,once,TGTGCCAGCAGCTCCGGGGTAGGGGATCAGCCCCAGCATTTT,CASSSGVGDQPQHF
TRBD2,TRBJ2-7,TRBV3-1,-,TGTGCCAGCAGCCAAGATCTCCTAGCGGATACCTACGAGCAGTACTTC,CASSQDLLADTYEQYF
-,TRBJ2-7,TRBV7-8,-,TGTGCCAGCAGCTTAGCGCGCCCAAGCTCCTACGAGCAGTACTTC,CASSLARPSSYEQYF
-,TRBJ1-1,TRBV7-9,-,TGTGCCAGCAGCTTAGCCATAAGGGAGGCAGACACTGAAGCTTTCTTT,CASSLAIREADTEAFF
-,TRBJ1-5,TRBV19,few,TGTGCCAGTGCAGGAGATAGCAATCAGCCCCAGCATTTT,CASAGDSNQPQHF
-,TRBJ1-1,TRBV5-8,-,TGTGCCAGCAGCTTGTTGGGTACTGAAGCTTTCTTT,CASSLLGTEAFF
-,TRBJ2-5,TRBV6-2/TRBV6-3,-,TGTGCCAGCAGTGACCTAGCGTGGGGAGAGGAGACCCAGTACTTC,CASSDLAWGEETQYF
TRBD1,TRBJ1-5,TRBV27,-,TGTGCCAGCAGCCCTCTGACAGGGGGATATAGCAATCAGCCCCAGCATTTT,CASSPLTGGYSNQPQHF
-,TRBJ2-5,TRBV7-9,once,TGTGCCAGCAGCTTAGTATTAGCCCAGGAAGAGACCCAGTACTTC,CASSLVLAQEETQYF
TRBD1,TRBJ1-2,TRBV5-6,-,TGTGCCAGCAGCTCCTCCGGGGACAGGGACCATGGCTACACCTTC,CASSSSGDRDHGYTF
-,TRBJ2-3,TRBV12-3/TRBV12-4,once,TGTGCCAGCAGTTTACGATCGTCAGGGGGCACAGATACGCAGTATTTT,CASSLRSSGGTDTQYF
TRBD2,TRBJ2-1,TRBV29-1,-,TGCAGCGTTATCGTAGCGGGTGGCTCCTACAATGAGCAGTTCTTC,CSVIVAGGSYNEQFF
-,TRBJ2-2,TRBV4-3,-,TGCGCCAGCAATGCCCCCAACACCGGGGAGCTGTTTTTT,CASNAPNTGELFF
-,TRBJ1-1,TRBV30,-,TGTGCCTGGAGTTACGGGACTCCTTTTGAAGCTTTCTTT,CAWSYGTPFEAFF
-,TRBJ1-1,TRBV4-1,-,TGCGCCAGCAGCGCAGACACTCCTCGTGCTTTCTTT,CASSADTPRAFF
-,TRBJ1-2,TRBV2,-,TGTGCCAGCGGACCCATCGGGCGGACCTATGGCTACACCTTC,CASGPIGRTYGYTF
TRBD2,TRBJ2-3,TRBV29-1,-,TGCAGCGTTCCACTAGCGGGGGTTACAGATACGCAGTATTTT,CSVPLAGVTDTQYF
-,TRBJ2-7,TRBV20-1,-,TGCAGCGGGGGGCTGGGCTACGAGCAGTACTTC,CSGGLGYEQYF
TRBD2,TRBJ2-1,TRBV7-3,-,TGTGCCAGCAGCTTAATGGGGGGGGGTTACAATGAGCAGTTCTTC,CASSLMGGGYNEQFF
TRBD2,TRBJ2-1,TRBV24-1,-,TGTGCCACCAGTGATGGGGGGGGGAGCTCCTACAATGAGCAGTTCTTC,CATSDGGGSSYNEQFF
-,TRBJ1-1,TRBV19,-,TGTGCCAGTAGTATTCGGGGAAATCGCGCTGAAGCTTTCTTT,CASSIRGNRAEAFF
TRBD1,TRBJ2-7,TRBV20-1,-,TGCAGTGCAACCGGGACAGGGTCTTACGAGCAGTACTTC,CSATGTGSYEQYF
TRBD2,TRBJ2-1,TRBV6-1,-,TGTGCCAGCAGCCCAGAGACTAGCGGGGCCTACAATGAGCAGTTCTTC,CASSPETSGAYNEQFF
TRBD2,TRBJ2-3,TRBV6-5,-,TGTGCCAGCAGTTACGGGCTAGCGGGGAGCACAGATACGCAGTATTTT,CASSYGLAGSTDTQYF
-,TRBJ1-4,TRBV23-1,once,TGCGCCAGCAGTCAATTAACCACTAGGATTCATGAAAAACTGTTTTTT,CASSQLTTRIHEKLFF
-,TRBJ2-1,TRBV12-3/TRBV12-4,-,TGTGCCAGCAGTTTGTCGGGATCTCTGTACAATGAGCAGTTCTTC,CASSLSGSLYNEQFF
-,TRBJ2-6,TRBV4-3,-,TGCGCCAGCAGCCAAGCTTGGGTAGGGACTGGGGCCAACGTCCTGACTTTC,CASSQAWVGTGANVLTF
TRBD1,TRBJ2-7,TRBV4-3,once,TGCGCCAGCAGCCAAGAAATTGGGGACAGGGGGTTCTACGAGCAGTACTTC,CASSQEIGDRGFYEQYF
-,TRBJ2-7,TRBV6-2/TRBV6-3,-,TGTGCTACCAGGGATCCTTACGTTGGGGACCACTACGAGCAGTACTTC,CATRDPYVGDHYEQYF